The 27 T cell receptor beta chains below were found in one sample sequenced in a study of blood T cells in healthy people across ages. Through a sample-barcoded 5' primer and a J-beta primer mix, a second PCR was run for roughly 6 to 12 cycles. TCRdb reprocessed the 5' RACE reads with MiXCR, giving one entry per CDR3 protein. The table has 650,000 to 950,000 distinct CDR3 sequences, under 45% seen once. Sequenced material: blood. The receptor set was obtained from a man between 60 and 70 years old in good health.

The chain has TRBV5-1 and TRBJ2-3; 7 bases map to TRBD2. This CDR3 has 14 amino acids. V shed 5 bases, J shed 4 bases, and the junction held 7 bases outside the gene matches. Germline lookup yields CDR1 SGHRS and CDR2 YFSETQ. The CDR3 bases are TGCGCCAGCAGGTGGTCGACTAGCCCAGATACGCAGTATTTT. This translates into CASRWSTSPDTQYF. The full variable domain, in which reference TRBV5-1 and TRBJ2-3 provide the parts outside the CDR3, is KAGVTQTPRYLIKTRGQQVTLSCSPISGHRSVSWYQQTPGQGLQFLFEYFSETQRNKGNFPGRFSGRQFSNSRSEMNVSTLELGDSALYLCASRWSTSPDTQYFGPGTRLTVL.

The chain has TRBV27 and TRBJ2-7, with D possibly being TRBD1 (6 bases). V was pared by 5 bases and J by 7 bases, with 15 bases between. The CDR3 loop spans 13 amino acids. Germline V gene lookup returns CDR1 MNHEY and CDR2 SMNVEV (reference sequence). Here the CDR3 DNA reads TGTGCCAGCAGTGTAGGGGCAGGGGTTGAGCAGTACTTC. Protein product: CASSVGAGVEQYF.

This sequence joins TRBV5-1 and TRBJ2-7, with TRBD1 as a possible D gene (6 bases). Trimming left V 3 bases short and J 5 bases short, with 15 bases between. Germline V gene data show CDR1 as SGHRS and CDR2 as YFSETQ. The CDR3 is 14 amino acids. The CDR3 spells CASSYGGRANEQYF. Here the CDR3 DNA reads TGCGCCAGCAGCTATGGGGGCAGGGCGAACGAGCAGTACTTC.

This clonotype was seen a handful of times. This chain uses TRBV5-5 with TRBJ2-5, with D tentatively TRBD1 (6 bases). Germline loops: CDR1 SGHKS, CDR2 YYEKEE (reference sequence). V lost 3 bases and J 3 bases, leaving 15 bases between the germline ends. This CDR3 comprises 15 residues. This chain's CDR3 is CASSSGQTVKETQYF. CDR3 in DNA: TGTGCCAGCAGCTCCGGACAGACGGTAAAAGAGACCCAGTACTTC. The full variable domain, rest sourced from reference TRBV5-5 and TRBJ2-5, is DAGVTQSPTHLIKTRGQQVTLRCSPISGHKSVSWYQQVLGQGPQFIFQYYEKEERGRGNFPDRFSARQFPNYSSELNVNALLLGDSALYLCASSSGQTVKETQYFGPGTRLLVL.

The rearrangement uses TRBV3-1 and TRBJ1-2, with 10 bases that match TRBD1. The CDR3 is made up of 16 amino acids. Germline assignment: CDR1 LGHDT and CDR2 YNNKEL (reference sequence). V was pared by 4 bases and J by 1 base, with 6 bases of the junction left unmatched. The CDR3 loop is CASSPWTGGDNYGYTF. CDR3 nucleotide sequence: TGTGCCAGCAGCCCGTGGACAGGGGGGGATAACTATGGCTACACCTTC.

The CDR3 DNA is TGTGCCAGCGCTAGCAGCTCCTACTACGAGCAGTACTTC. Protein product: CASASSSYYEQYF. The rearrangement links TRBV7-2 to TRBJ2-5, with TRBD2 as a possible D gene (5 bases). The assigned J gene may be wrong: the sequence end matches TRBJ2-7 better. The CDR3 length is 13 residues. The germline gives CDR1 SGHTA, CDR2 FQGNSA.

This clonotype was counted a single time. The gene calls are TRBV11-1 and TRBJ2-5; TRBD1 agrees at 10 bases. The DNA end is a closer match to TRBJ2-7, so the J assignment may be wrong. From germline, CDR1 is SGHAT and CDR2 FQDESV (reference sequence). The CDR3 sequence is 15 residues long. This chain's CDR3 is CASRARTGGSSEQYF. The DNA for the CDR3 is TGTGCCAGCAGGGCTCGGACAGGGGGTTCATCCGAGCAGTACTTC.

V is TRBV7-2 and J is TRBJ2-2; TRBD1 agrees at 9 bases. Germline CDR1 is SGHTA and CDR2 is FQGNSA. This CDR3 region has 16 residues. V lost 6 bases, J lost 7 bases, and 12 bases stayed unmatched. The CDR3 loop is CASRRQQGAQGGELFF. In DNA form, the CDR3 reads TGTGCCAGCAGAAGACAACAGGGGGCGCAAGGCGGGGAGCTGTTTTTT.

The gene calls are TRBV20-1 and TRBJ2-7; TRBD2 agrees at 7 bases. Trimming removed 3 bases from V and 3 bases from J; junction bases left unmatched: 17. The CDR3 length is 17 residues. Germline CDR1 DFQATT, CDR2 SNEGSKA (reference sequence). The CDR3 sequence: CSARPFTPGLSNYEQYF. The CDR3 bases are TGCAGTGCTAGGCCCTTCACACCGGGACTAAGTAACTACGAGCAGTACTTC.

CDR3 sequence (DNA): TGCAGTGCTAGAGTAAGCGGGGGGCCGTGTAATGAGCAGTTCTTC. It translates to CSARVSGGPCNEQFF. The chain has TRBV20-1 and TRBJ2-1, with TRBD2 identical over 9 bases. The germline gives CDR1 DFQATT, CDR2 SNEGSKA (reference sequence). V lost 1 base to trimming and J lost 7 bases; unmatched junction nucleotides: 8. The CDR3 is 15 amino acids.

The V and J genes are TRBV27 and TRBJ2-5; 8 nucleotides align to TRBD2. The DNA end is a closer match to TRBJ2-7, so the J assignment may be wrong. Germline CDR1 reads MNHEY; CDR2 reads SMNVEV (reference sequence). The CDR3 covers 16 residues. The CDR3 sequence: CASSLSVGTSRYEQYF. The CDR3 region has the DNA TGTGCCAGCAGTTTATCTGTTGGGACTAGTAGGTACGAGCAGTACTTC.

This clonotype was found a few times. This chain uses TRBV29-1 with TRBJ2-3; D not resolved. Trimming pared 4 bases from V and 4 bases from J, leaving 9 bases between. The CDR3 runs 12 residues. Germline V gene lookup returns CDR1 SQVTM and CDR2 ANQGSEA. In DNA, the CDR3 is TGCAGCGTTGTTGTCTTCCCAGATACGCAGTATTTT. This sequence encodes CSVVVFPDTQYF.

The chain is built from TRBV2 and TRBJ2-4; TRBD1 might be the D (6 bases). V lost 2 bases and J 1 base, leaving 15 bases between the germline ends. This CDR3 is built from 17 residues. Germline loops: CDR1 SNHLY, CDR2 FYNNEI. The CDR3 DNA sequence: TGTGCCAGCAGTGAAATGAGGGGGTCAGCGGCCAAAAACATTCAGTACTTC. This encodes CASSEMRGSAAKNIQYF.

This chain links TRBV6-5 with TRBJ2-5; a weak D match, TRBD2 (5 bases). The CDR3 has 14 amino acids. Germline CDR1 MNHEY, CDR2 SVGAGI. Between the trimmed V and J ends, which lost 6 bases and 4 bases, there was a span of 15 bases. CDR3 nucleotides: TGTGCCAGCAGAAAATCCGGACTGGGAGAGACCCAGTACTTC. It codes for CASRKSGLGETQYF.

The V gene is TRBV6-2 or TRBV6-3, the J gene TRBJ2-1, with 11 bases lining up with TRBD2. Germline V gene data show CDR1 as MNHEY and CDR2 as SVGEGT. The CDR3 runs 18 residues. Unmatched junction bases numbered 11, after V lost 2 bases and J lost 5 bases. The CDR3 loop is CASSYLPQTSGADNEQFF. The CDR3 DNA sequence: TGTGCCAGCAGTTACCTCCCCCAGACTAGCGGGGCCGACAATGAGCAGTTCTTC.

The chain couples TRBV21-1 to TRBJ2-1; no DNA check was done on the table's D call, TRBD2. TRBV21-1 is a documented pseudogene. This CDR3 comprises 16 residues. The CDR3 protein is CAGSKDKRGVVNEQFF. The CDR3 DNA sequence: TGTGCCGGCAGCAAAGATAAGCGGGGGGTGGTGAATGAGCAGTTCTTC.

This clonotype was detected only a few times. This chain joins TRBV5-1 and TRBJ1-2; the D is unclear. Trimming took off 0 bases at V and 6 bases at J, with 18 bases between the two ends. This CDR3 has 16 amino acids. Germline V gene sequence: CDR1 SGHRS, CDR2 YFSETQ. The CDR3 sequence is CASSLVVGVRMDGYTF. DNA for the CDR3: TGCGCCAGCAGCTTGGTTGTCGGGGTGAGGATGGATGGCTACACCTTC.

This clonotype showed up just a few times. This chain links TRBV2 with TRBJ2-3, with 9 bases fitting TRBD1. The CDR3 covers 13 residues. Germline-derived CDR1 and CDR2 are SNHLY and FYNNEI. The ends lost 10 bases at V and 0 bases at J; junction bases unmatched: 2. CDR3 DNA sequence: TGTGCCATAGGACAGGGGAGCACAGATACGCAGTATTTT. As protein: CAIGQGSTDTQYF.

This clonotype was observed a few times. The rearrangement joins TRBV29-1 to TRBJ2-5, with 9 nucleotides matching TRBD2. V lost 4 bases to trimming and J lost 4 bases; unmatched junction nucleotides: 7. Germline V gives CDR1 SQVTM, CDR2 ANQGSEA. This CDR3 is built from 14 residues. The CDR3 is CSVVLEAGGETQYF. The CDR3 DNA sequence: TGCAGCGTTGTTCTCGAAGCGGGGGGAGAGACCCAGTACTTC.

In this sample, this clonotype turned up a few times. The chain has TRBV5-6 and TRBJ2-6, with no clear D. This CDR3 is 11 amino acids long. V was cut by 3 bases and J by 8 bases, with 3 bases left in between. CDR1 and CDR2 (germline): SGHDT, YYEEEE. The CDR3 coding sequence is TGTGCCAGCAGCTCGTCCAACGTCCTGACTTTC. Its protein is CASSSSNVLTF.

This clonotype appeared a few times. The chain recombines TRBV29-1 with TRBJ2-3, with TRBD2 identical over 8 bases. The CDR3 consists of 15 residues. V lost 7 bases, J lost 5 bases, and 14 bases stayed unmatched. Germline assignment: CDR1 SQVTM and CDR2 ANQGSEA. This chain's CDR3 is CSARGGAGDRDTQYF. The CDR3 DNA is TGCAGCGCCCGGGGGGGGGCAGGGGATCGAGATACGCAGTATTTT.

This clonotype was observed many times. The chain employs TRBV27 and TRBJ2-7, with 7 bases lining up with TRBD1. CDR3 length: 13 residues. With 6 bases clipped from V and 2 bases from J, the junction kept 4 bases outside the gene matches. Germline V CDR1 and CDR2: MNHEY, SMNVEV (reference sequence). CDR3 in amino acids: CASSQGQPYEQYF. CDR3 DNA sequence: TGTGCCAGCAGCCAGGGACAGCCCTACGAGCAGTACTTC.

The chain uses TRBV10-2 and TRBJ2-1; 8 bases map to TRBD1. The junction had 7 bases not matched to a gene; V was cut back by 4 bases and J by 2 bases. In germline, CDR1 is WSHSY, CDR2 SAAADI. This CDR3 region has 16 residues. The CDR3 DNA reads as TGCGCCAGCAGTGTGGACAGGGACGTCCCCTACAATGAGCAGTTCTTC. Amino acid sequence: CASSVDRDVPYNEQFF.

The table lists this clonotype with a few counts. The CDR3 nucleotides read TGCAGTGCTAGAGAGCTTCGAGCGGGGGACCAAGAGACCCAGTACTTC. Its translation is CSARELRAGDQETQYF. The J gene is TRBJ2-5, the V gene TRBV20-1, with 8 nucleotides matching TRBD2. The junction had 6 bases not matched to a gene; V was cut back by 0 bases and J by 0 bases. Germline V gene data show CDR1 as DFQATT and CDR2 as SNEGSKA (reference sequence). The CDR3 covers 16 residues.

Only a few counts were recorded for this clonotype. V usage is TRBV20-1 and J usage is TRBJ2-1, with unresolved D. The V gene lost 6 bases and the J gene lost 6 bases, with 12 bases spanning the gap. Per germline, CDR1 DFQATT and CDR2 SNEGSKA (reference sequence). This CDR3 spans 12 amino acids. The CDR3 is CSAHSLTNEQFF. Written as DNA, the CDR3 is TGCAGTGCCCACTCACTAACCAATGAGCAGTTCTTC.

The V gene is TRBV7-2, the J gene TRBJ2-7, with 7 bases identical to TRBD2. Per germline, CDR1 SGHTA and CDR2 FQGNSA. Unmatched junction bases numbered 7, after V lost 5 bases and J lost 6 bases. The CDR3 is made up of 13 amino acids. CDR3 nucleotides: TGTGCCAGCAGCCCCGCGGGGGTAAGCGAGCAGTACTTC. Its translation: CASSPAGVSEQYF.

Ten or more counts support this clonotype. The rearrangement uses TRBV3-1 and TRBJ2-3; D is unclear. Germline lookup yields CDR1 LGHDT and CDR2 YNNKEL (reference sequence). V lost 1 base and J lost 6, with 2 bases in between. The CDR3 runs 11 residues. The CDR3 region has the DNA TGTGCCAGCAGCCAAGTTGATACGCAGTATTTT. The encoded protein is CASSQVDTQYF.